The entry below gives a single T cell receptor beta chain sequence along with its context. Antigen: not known. TCRdb keeps only in-frame clones here, not all; method: immunoSEQ multiplex PCR. The sample records about 50,000 clones, about 92% being singletons. CDR3 length: 15 residues. V lost 1 base and J lost 2; bases outside the gene matches: 3. The germline gives CDR1 MGHRA, CDR2 YSYEKL. Mixed chimerism was transient after nonmyeloablative marrow transplants from related graft donors. Thawed PBMCs were FACS-sorted into unstimulated CD4+CD25+CD127- regulatory T cells, CD4+CD25- non-regulatory cells, CD4 and CD8 cells. The sample belongs to a study of Tregs in tolerant kidney transplant recipients. Notes on the study in general: Tregs expanded with activated donor B cells seemed most donor-specific.

The sequence was collected from a human patient who received a combined kidney and bone marrow transplant. T cells may partly derive from the graft donor. The chain is built from TRBV4-1 and TRBJ2-7, with TRBD2 matching 9 bases. The sequencing used CD8+ T cells from blood (PBMCs), collected 12 months after the transplant. CDR3 sequence reads: CASSQAREGAYEQYF. CDR3 nucleotide sequence: TGCGCCAGCAGCCAAGCGCGGGAGGGAGCCTACGAGCAGTACTTC.